This TCR beta chain appears in the sequencing data of a study of T and B cells in COVID-19 patients. As for the study in general: Blood was sampled from COVID-19 patients who were either actively infected or recovered. Findings of the study overall: Clonality of TRB repertoires was high in active COVID-19; recovery brought above-healthy diversity and richness.

From blood, roughly 250-550 ng of genomic DNA served as TRB template. Trimming removed 0 bases from V and 7 bases from J, with 3 bases in between. From germline, CDR1 is WNHNN and CDR2 SYGVQD (reference sequence). CDR3 length: 12 residues. TRB rearrangements were amplified by multiplex PCR with BIOMED2 TRB-A/B primers. TCRdb redid the calling of the multiplex PCR reads with MiXCR, one entry per CDR3 protein. Seen here are 15,000 to 20,000 distinct CDR3 sequences, roughly 36% observed once, and the top ten hold about 17%. Of note for this clonotype: Its antigen is still unknown.

The rearrangement uses TRBV10-1 and TRBJ1-4; D remains unclear. This TCR derives from a human donor with active COVID-19. Sequencing used blood. The CDR3 loop reads CASSESGEKLFF. The CDR3 DNA is TGCGCCAGCAGTGAGTCCGGTGAAAAACTGTTTTTT.